This section outlines one TCR beta chain sequence together with its context. Its cognate antigen is unknown. TCRdb's copy holds only in-frame clones and misses some; the assay was immunoSEQ multiplex PCR. The table has some 110,000 clones, around 85% seen once; the top ten hold 4% to 5.5%. Germline V gene sequence: CDR1 KGHSH, CDR2 LQKENI. The CDR3 sequence is 15 residues long. The V end lost 2 bases, the J end lost 5 bases, and 15 bases lay between the germline ends. This sample is part of a study of cytomegalovirus exposure and HLA in healthy donors. About the study: In a later analysis, the roughly 130 validation repertoires were reported to have used the same platform as the 650 to 800 first-cohort repertoires. Notes on the study in general: A few CMV-associated chains were confirmed in vitro to be specific for CMV antigens. Generally TCR sequences proved uncommon, though certain public TCRs appeared in numerous donors.

The gene calls are TRBV18 and TRBJ1-1, with a weak D call TRBD1 (5 bases). This clonotype was sampled from a man younger than 30 in good health and CMV-seropositive. Sequences were obtained from PBMCs. The CDR3 region is CASSPNVRGATEAFF. The DNA for the CDR3 is TGTGCCAGCTCACCAAATGTAAGGGGCGCAACTGAAGCTTTCTTT.